Shown below are 21 T cell receptor beta chains from a single sample sequenced in a study of cytomegalovirus exposure and HLA in healthy donors. Primers included in the PCR were 60 Vbeta and 13 Jbeta primers. The data were produced by immunoSEQ multiplex PCR, yet TCRdb's version contains in-frame clones alone and is incomplete. This sample has about 76,000 clones, with roughly four fifths found just once. The sequencing input was PBMCs. The receptors here all came from a male donor in good health and CMV-seropositive.

This clone came up a few times. The chain links TRBV27 to TRBJ1-5, with 9 positions matching TRBD1. Trimming removed 6 bases from V and 5 bases from J; junction bases left unmatched: 2. CDR1 is MNHEY and CDR2 is SMNVEV in the germline V gene (reference sequence). The CDR3 has 13 residues. CDR3 nucleotides: TGTGCCAGCAGACAGGGGGCGTATCAGCCCCAGCATTTT. The encoded protein is CASRQGAYQPQHF.

The V and J genes are TRBV12-5 and TRBJ1-5, with D maybe TRBD1 (6 bases). The V gene's germline CDR1 is LGHNT and CDR2 FRNRAP. Trimming took off 9 bases at V and 2 bases at J, with 14 bases between the two ends. The CDR3 totals 14 residues. The CDR3 DNA is TGTGCTAGGGGAGGGGGATACGGCAATCAGCCCCAGCATTTT. Residues: CARGGGYGNQPQHF.

Comments on this clone: Its ends do not fully match the called genes, so a read error is possible. J is TRBJ2-7 and V is TRBV7-9; D might be TRBD2 (6 bases). This CDR3 has 13 residues. Germline V lookup: CDR1 SEHNR, CDR2 FQNEAQ (reference sequence). CDR3 coding DNA: TGTTCCAGCAGCTTAGGAGGGTCGGACGAGCAGTACTTC. Translation gives CSSSLGGSDEQYF.

J is TRBJ1-4 and V is TRBV9; D possibly corresponds to TRBD1 (6 bases). V was trimmed by 0 bases and J by 5 bases, leaving 11 bases between them. There are 15 residues in the CDR3. The V gene's germline CDR1 is SGDLS and CDR2 YYNGEE. The CDR3 DNA reads TGTGCCAGCAGCGTAGATAGGACAGAGAATGAAAAACTGTTTTTT. The encoded protein is CASSVDRTENEKLFF.

This clone was counted only a few times. The V gene is TRBV9, the J gene TRBJ1-3; TRBD1 matches at 7 bases. V lost 4 bases, J lost 0 bases, and 7 bases stayed unmatched. This CDR3 is built from 16 residues. Germline V gene lookup returns CDR1 SGDLS and CDR2 YYNGEE. The CDR3 DNA reads as TGTGCCAGCAGCCCGAGGACAGGCAACTCTGGAAACACCATATATTTT. It encodes CASSPRTGNSGNTIYF.

This clone was detected only once. The chain combines TRBV4-1 with TRBJ2-1; 8 nucleotides match TRBD2. This CDR3 region has 17 residues. The trim removed 0 bases at V and 6 bases at J, leaving 10 bases unmatched. CDR1 and CDR2 from the germline V gene are MGHRA and YSYEKL. The CDR3 spells CASSQESAGGGSNEQFF. CDR3 in DNA: TGCGCCAGCAGCCAAGAGTCGGCGGGGGGCGGGAGCAATGAGCAGTTCTTC.

The chain recombines TRBV6-5 with TRBJ2-1; 9 bases align to TRBD2. Germline V CDR1 and CDR2: MNHEY, SVGAGI. Trimming removed 11 bases from V and 4 bases from J; junction bases left unmatched: 9. The CDR3 totals 14 residues. DNA of the CDR3: TGTGCCGTAAGAAGCGGGGGGACTTACAATGAGCAGTTCTTC. This translates into CAVRSGGTYNEQFF.

This rearrangement joins TRBV18 to TRBJ1-4; D remains ambiguous. Trimming removed 0 bases at V and 10 bases at J, with 15 bases between. Per the germline V gene, CDR1 is KGHSH and CDR2 is LQKENI. The CDR3 has 15 amino acids. DNA for the CDR3: TGTGCCAGCTCACCACCCGAGGGAGGGTCGGGAAAACTGTTTTTT. It translates to CASSPPEGGSGKLFF. Variable domain in full (rest from reference TRBV18 and TRBJ1-4): NAGVMQNPRHLVRRRGQEARLRCSPMKGHSHVYWYRQLPEEGLKFMVYLQKENIIDESGMPKERFSAEFPKEGPSILRIQQVVRGDSAAYFCASSPPEGGSGKLFFGSGTQLSVL.

This clone has a single count. The J gene is TRBJ2-7, the V gene TRBV5-5, with a tentative D call TRBD1 (6 bases). V was shortened by 6 bases and J by 1 base, with 20 bases between the two germline ends. Germline CDR1 SGHKS, CDR2 YYEKEE (reference sequence). This CDR3 is built from 16 residues. The CDR3 here is CASTLGVGAVSYEQYF. CDR3 nucleotide sequence: TGTGCCAGCACCCTGGGTGTGGGGGCCGTATCCTACGAGCAGTACTTC.

Points on this clone: At one end the junction does not follow the germline gene, possibly because of a read error. This sequence joins TRBV19 and TRBJ1-5; D unclear. Germline CDR1 reads LNHDA; CDR2 reads SQIVND (reference sequence). CDR3 length: 12 amino acids. The CDR3 bases are TGTGCCAGTAGTTTTAGTCTCCGCTCCCAACATTTT. It codes for CASSFSLRSQHF.

Here the CDR3 DNA reads TGTGCCAGCAGCTTAACGGGCGTTAGCGGGGGGGCGGTAAGATCCTACAATGAGCAGTTCTTC. This gives the protein CASSLTGVSGGAVRSYNEQFF. The chain uses TRBV7-3 and TRBJ2-1, with 11 positions matching TRBD2. This CDR3 is 21 amino acids long. Germline CDR1 is SGHTA and CDR2 is FQGTGA. V dropped 0 bases and J dropped 1; count of bases not matched to a gene: 14.

This chain joins TRBV21-1 and TRBJ2-7; the D call in the table, TRBD1, was not verified against the DNA. TRBV21-1 is shown as a pseudogene. CDR3 length: 16 residues. CDR3: CASSKSPGTGCYEQYF. CDR3 coding DNA: TGTGCCAGCAGCAAAAGCCCCGGGACAGGGTGCTACGAGCAGTACTTC.

In its sample, this clone was seen a few times. The chain links TRBV4-3 to TRBJ2-2; 9 positions match TRBD2. J lost 17 bases, V lost 0 bases, and 10 bases had no gene match. CDR1 LGHNA and CDR2 YSLEER come from the germline V gene. The CDR3 runs 14 residues. CDR3 coding DNA: TGCGCCAGCAGCCAAGATCTTTTAGCGGGGGCCCCATTTTTT. Encoded protein: CASSQDLLAGAPFF.

The gene calls are TRBV11-2 and TRBJ2-3; D is unresolved. This CDR3 spans 14 amino acids. The V end was cut by 2 bases, the J end by 2 bases, with 8 bases between. Per the germline V gene, CDR1 is SGHAT and CDR2 is FQNNGV. The CDR3 bases are TGTGCCAGCAGCTTAAATCCAATCACAGATACGCAGTATTTT. This translates into CASSLNPITDTQYF.

The genes are TRBV7-8 and TRBJ2-7, with D perhaps matching TRBD1 (5 bases). Germline V gene lookup returns CDR1 SGHVS and CDR2 FQNEAQ. CDR3 length: 16 residues. V was shortened by 5 bases and J by 5 bases, with 22 bases between the two germline ends. The CDR3 coding sequence is TGTGCCAGCAGCCCCCGGGTCGACCCAAGGGGCCACGAGCAGTACTTC. Its protein is CASSPRVDPRGHEQYF.

The chain combines TRBV6-1 with TRBJ2-7; TRBD1 agrees at 8 bases. J lost 2 bases, V lost 0 bases, and 3 bases had no gene match. This CDR3 comprises 15 residues. CDR1 and CDR2 from the germline V gene are MNHNS and SASEGT. The CDR3 nucleotides read TGTGCCAGCAGTGAAGCGGGGACAGGAACCTACGAGCAGTACTTC. It is translated as CASSEAGTGTYEQYF.

This rearrangement joins TRBV27 to TRBJ1-1; tentative D call: TRBD1 (5 bases). The CDR3 extends over 12 amino acids. Looked up from germline, CDR1 is MNHEY and CDR2 is SMNVEV (reference sequence). Trimming took off 3 bases at V and 7 bases at J, with 9 bases between the two ends. The CDR3 reads CASSFGGHEAFF. CDR3 nucleotide sequence: TGTGCCAGCAGTTTCGGGGGTCATGAAGCTTTCTTT.

The chain employs TRBV28 and TRBJ1-6; 9 positions agree with TRBD1. CDR3 size: 15 residues. The germline CDR1 and CDR2 sequences are MDHEN and SYDVKM. V shed 4 bases, J shed 10 bases, and the junction held 8 bases outside the gene matches. The CDR3 DNA follows: TGTGCCAGCAGTTCGGGACAGGGTTTTCACTCACCCCTCCACTTT. Protein product: CASSSGQGFHSPLHF.

This clone was recorded only once. The V and J genes are TRBV2 and TRBJ1-2; D uncertain. In germline, CDR1 is SNHLY, CDR2 FYNNEI. V lost 7 bases and J 8 bases, leaving 17 bases between the germline ends. This CDR3 is built from 13 residues. This chain's CDR3 is CASTRLPSTGYTF. Written as DNA, the CDR3 is TGTGCCAGCACCCGACTACCAAGCACAGGCTACACCTTC.

The gene calls are TRBV7-2 and TRBJ1-2, with D possibly matching TRBD1 (5 bases). The CDR3 totals 16 residues. The germline V gene has CDR1 SGHTA and CDR2 FQGNSA. V gave up 5 bases and J gave up 2 bases, with 18 bases separating them. The CDR3 nucleotides read TGTGCCAGCAGCATACGGAGGGGTGGATGGAACTATGGCTACACCTTC. It yields the protein CASSIRRGGWNYGYTF.

The chain recombines TRBV9 with TRBJ2-1, with 8 bases fitting TRBD2. CDR3 length equals 14 residues. CDR1 and CDR2 from the germline V gene are SGDLS and YYNGEE. Trimming cost V 3 bases and J 2 bases; bases outside gene matches: 1. The CDR3 protein is CASSDGGAYNEQFF. In DNA form, the CDR3 reads TGTGCCAGCAGCGACGGGGGGGCCTACAATGAGCAGTTCTTC.